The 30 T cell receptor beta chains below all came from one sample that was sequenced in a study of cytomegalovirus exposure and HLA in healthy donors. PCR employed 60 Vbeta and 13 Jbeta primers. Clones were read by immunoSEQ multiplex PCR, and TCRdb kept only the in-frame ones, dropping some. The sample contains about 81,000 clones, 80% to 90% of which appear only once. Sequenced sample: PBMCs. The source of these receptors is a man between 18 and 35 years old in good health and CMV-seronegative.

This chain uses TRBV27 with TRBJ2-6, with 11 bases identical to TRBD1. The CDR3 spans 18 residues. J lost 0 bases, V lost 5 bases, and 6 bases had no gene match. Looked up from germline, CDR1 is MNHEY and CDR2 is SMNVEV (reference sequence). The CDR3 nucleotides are TGTGCCAGCAGTCCGCGGGACAGGGGGAGCTCTGGGGCCAACGTCCTGACTTTC. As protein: CASSPRDRGSSGANVLTF. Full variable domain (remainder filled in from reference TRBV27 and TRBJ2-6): EAQVTQNPRYLITVTGKKLTVTCSQNMNHEYMSWYRQDPGLGLRQIYYSMNVEVTDKGDVPEGYKVSRKEKRNFPLILESPSPNQTSLYFCASSPRDRGSSGANVLTFGAGSRLTVL.

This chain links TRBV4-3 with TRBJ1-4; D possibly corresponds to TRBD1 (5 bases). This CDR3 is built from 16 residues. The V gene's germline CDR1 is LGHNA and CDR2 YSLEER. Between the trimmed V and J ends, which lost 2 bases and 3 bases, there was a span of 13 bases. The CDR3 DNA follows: TGCGCCAGCAGCCAATTTAGGGGATTTGCTAATGAAAAACTGTTTTTT. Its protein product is CASSQFRGFANEKLFF.

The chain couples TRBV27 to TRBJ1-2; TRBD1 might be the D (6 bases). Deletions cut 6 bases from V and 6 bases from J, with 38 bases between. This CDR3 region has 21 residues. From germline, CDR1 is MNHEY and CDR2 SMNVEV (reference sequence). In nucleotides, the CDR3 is TGTGCCAGCAGATGGGCCAGGGTGGGGGCAATTGTCCCAGGGAAGGGGGATGGCTACACCTTC. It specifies CASRWARVGAIVPGKGDGYTF.

The CDR3 DNA follows: TGTGCCACCAGCAGAGCGCTAGCTGGGATCGACAATGAGCAGTTCTTC. It codes for CATSRALAGIDNEQFF. The chain carries TRBV15 and TRBJ2-1, with a weak D call TRBD2 (5 bases). Deletions cut 1 base from V and 5 bases from J, with 15 bases between. The CDR3 has 16 amino acids. Germline CDR1 LNHNV, CDR2 YYDKDF (reference sequence).

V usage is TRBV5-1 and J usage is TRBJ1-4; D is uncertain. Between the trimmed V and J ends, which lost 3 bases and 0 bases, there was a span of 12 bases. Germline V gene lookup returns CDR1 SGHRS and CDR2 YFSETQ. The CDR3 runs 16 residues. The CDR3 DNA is TGCGCCAGCAGCTGGGCCACCGTAGCAACTAATGAAAAACTGTTTTTT. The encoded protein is CASSWATVATNEKLFF.

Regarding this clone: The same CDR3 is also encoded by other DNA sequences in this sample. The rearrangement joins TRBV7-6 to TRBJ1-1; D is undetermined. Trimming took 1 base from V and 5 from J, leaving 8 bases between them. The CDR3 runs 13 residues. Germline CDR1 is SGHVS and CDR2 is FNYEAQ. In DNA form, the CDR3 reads TGTGCCAGCAGCTTAGGGGGAGAGACTGAAGCTTTCTTT. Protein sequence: CASSLGGETEAFF.

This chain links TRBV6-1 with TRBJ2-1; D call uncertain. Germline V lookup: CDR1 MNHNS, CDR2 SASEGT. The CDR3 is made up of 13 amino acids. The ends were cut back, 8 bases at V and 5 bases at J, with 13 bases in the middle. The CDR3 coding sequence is TGTGCCAGCGGCTACGACACCCACAATGAGCAGTTCTTC. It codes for CASGYDTHNEQFF.

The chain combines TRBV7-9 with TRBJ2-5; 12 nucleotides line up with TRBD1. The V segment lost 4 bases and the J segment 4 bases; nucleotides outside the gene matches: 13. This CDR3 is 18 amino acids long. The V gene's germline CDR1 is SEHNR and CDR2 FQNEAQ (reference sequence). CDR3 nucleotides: TGTGCCAGCAGCTCCCTCGCGAGGGGACAGGGGGCTGGAGAGACCCAGTACTTC. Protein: CASSSLARGQGAGETQYF.

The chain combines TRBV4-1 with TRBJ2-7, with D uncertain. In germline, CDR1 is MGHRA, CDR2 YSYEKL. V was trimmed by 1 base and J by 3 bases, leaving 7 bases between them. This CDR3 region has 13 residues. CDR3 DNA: TGCGCCAGCAGCCAAGCCCTCCTCTACGAGCAGTACTTC. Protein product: CASSQALLYEQYF.

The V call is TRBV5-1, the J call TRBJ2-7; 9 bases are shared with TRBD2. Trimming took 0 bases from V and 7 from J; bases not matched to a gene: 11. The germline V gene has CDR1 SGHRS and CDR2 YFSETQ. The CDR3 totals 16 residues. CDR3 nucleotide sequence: TGCGCCAGCAGCTTGGAAGGCGGGAGGGCGTTGAGGGAGCAGTACTTC. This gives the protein CASSLEGGRALREQYF. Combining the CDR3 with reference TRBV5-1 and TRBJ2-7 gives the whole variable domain KAGVTQTPRYLIKTRGQQVTLSCSPISGHRSVSWYQQTPGQGLQFLFEYFSETQRNKGNFPGRFSGRQFSNSRSEMNVSTLELGDSALYLCASSLEGGRALREQYFGPGTRLTVT.

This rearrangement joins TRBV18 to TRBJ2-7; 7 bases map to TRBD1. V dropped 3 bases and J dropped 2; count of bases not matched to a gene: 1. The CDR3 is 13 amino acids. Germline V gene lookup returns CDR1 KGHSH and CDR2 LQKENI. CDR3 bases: TGTGCCAGCTCACCCGGGACAGCCTACGAGCAGTACTTC. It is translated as CASSPGTAYEQYF.

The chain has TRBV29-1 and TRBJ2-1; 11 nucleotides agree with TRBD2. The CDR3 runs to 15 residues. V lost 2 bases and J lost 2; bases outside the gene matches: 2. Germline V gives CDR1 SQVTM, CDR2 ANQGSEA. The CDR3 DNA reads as TGCAGCGTTGAAAAGACTAGCGGGGCCTACAATGAGCAGTTCTTC. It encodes CSVEKTSGAYNEQFF.

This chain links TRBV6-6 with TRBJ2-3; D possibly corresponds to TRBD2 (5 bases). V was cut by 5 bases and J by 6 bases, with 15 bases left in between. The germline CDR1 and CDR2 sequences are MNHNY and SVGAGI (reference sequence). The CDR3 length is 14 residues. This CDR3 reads CASSPDLPEDTQYF. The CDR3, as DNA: TGTGCCAGCAGTCCGGACTTACCGGAGGATACGCAGTATTTT.

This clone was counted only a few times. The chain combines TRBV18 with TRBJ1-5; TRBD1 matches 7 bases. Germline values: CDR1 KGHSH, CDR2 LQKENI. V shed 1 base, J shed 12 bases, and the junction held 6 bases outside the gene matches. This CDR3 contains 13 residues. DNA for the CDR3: TGTGCCAGCTCACCACTCCCCGACAGGGACCAGCATTTT. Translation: CASSPLPDRDQHF.

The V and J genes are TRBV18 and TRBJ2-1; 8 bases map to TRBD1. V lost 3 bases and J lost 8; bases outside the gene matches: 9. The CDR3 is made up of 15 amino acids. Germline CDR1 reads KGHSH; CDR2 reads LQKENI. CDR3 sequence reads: CASSPGMTGVDEQFF. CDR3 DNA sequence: TGTGCCAGCTCACCGGGTATGACAGGGGTAGATGAGCAGTTCTTC.

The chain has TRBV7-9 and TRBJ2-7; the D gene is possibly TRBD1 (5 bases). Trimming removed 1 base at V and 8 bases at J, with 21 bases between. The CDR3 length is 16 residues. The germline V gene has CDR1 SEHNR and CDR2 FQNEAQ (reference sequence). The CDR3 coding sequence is TGTGCCAGCAGCTTAGGCCCCTACGAACAGCCAGGGCAGCAGTACTTC. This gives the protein CASSLGPYEQPGQQYF.

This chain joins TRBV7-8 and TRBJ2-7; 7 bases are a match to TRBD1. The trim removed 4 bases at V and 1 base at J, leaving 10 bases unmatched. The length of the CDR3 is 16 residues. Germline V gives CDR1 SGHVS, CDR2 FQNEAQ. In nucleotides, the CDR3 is TGTGCCAGCAGCTCGTACGGGACAGCCTATTCCTACGAGCAGTACTTC. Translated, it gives CASSSYGTAYSYEQYF.

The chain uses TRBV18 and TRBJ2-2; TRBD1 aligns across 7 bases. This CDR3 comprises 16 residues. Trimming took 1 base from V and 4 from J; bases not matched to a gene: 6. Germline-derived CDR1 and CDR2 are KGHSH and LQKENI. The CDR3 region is CASSPQGASGTGELFF. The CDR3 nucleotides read TGTGCCAGCTCACCACAGGGGGCCTCGGGCACCGGGGAGCTGTTTTTT.

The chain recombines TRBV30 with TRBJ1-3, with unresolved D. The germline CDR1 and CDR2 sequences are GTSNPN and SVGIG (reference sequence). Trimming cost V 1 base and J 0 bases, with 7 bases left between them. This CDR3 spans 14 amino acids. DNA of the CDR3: TGTGCCTGGAGTGCAACGAGCTCTGGAAACACCATATATTTT. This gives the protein CAWSATSSGNTIYF.

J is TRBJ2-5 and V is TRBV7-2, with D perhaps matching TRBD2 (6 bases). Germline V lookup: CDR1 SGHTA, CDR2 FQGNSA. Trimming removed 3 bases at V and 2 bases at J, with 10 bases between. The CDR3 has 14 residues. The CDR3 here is CASSLGSGQETQYF. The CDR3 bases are TGTGCCAGCAGCTTGGGGAGCGGGCAAGAGACCCAGTACTTC.

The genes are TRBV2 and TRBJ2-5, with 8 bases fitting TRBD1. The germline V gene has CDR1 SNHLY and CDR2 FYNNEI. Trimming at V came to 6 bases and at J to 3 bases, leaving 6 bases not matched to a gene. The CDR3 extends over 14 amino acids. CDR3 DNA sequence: TGTGCCAGCAGGAGAGACAGGGGTGAAGAGACCCAGTACTTC. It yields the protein CASRRDRGEETQYF.

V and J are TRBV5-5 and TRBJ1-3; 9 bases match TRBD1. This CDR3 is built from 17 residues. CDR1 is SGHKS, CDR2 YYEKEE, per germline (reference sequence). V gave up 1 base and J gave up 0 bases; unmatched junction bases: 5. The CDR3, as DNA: TGTGCCAGCAGCTTGTTTCCGGGACAGGGCTCTGGAAACACCATATATTTT. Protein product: CASSLFPGQGSGNTIYF.

The CDR3 protein is CASRLQDPPYEQYF. CDR3 coding DNA: TGTGCCAGCAGATTACAGGATCCCCCCTACGAGCAGTACTTC. J is TRBJ2-7 and V is TRBV7-2; possibly TRBD1 for D (5 bases). Germline values: CDR1 SGHTA, CDR2 FQGNSA. Trimming shortened V by 6 bases and J by 2 bases, and 14 bases separated the two germline ends. This CDR3 contains 14 residues.

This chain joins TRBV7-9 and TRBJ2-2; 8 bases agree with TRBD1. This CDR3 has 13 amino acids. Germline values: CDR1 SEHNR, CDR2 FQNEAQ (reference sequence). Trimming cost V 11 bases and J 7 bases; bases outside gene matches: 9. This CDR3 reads CAGSGQGNGELFF. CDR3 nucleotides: TGTGCCGGCTCCGGACAGGGCAACGGGGAGCTGTTTTTT.

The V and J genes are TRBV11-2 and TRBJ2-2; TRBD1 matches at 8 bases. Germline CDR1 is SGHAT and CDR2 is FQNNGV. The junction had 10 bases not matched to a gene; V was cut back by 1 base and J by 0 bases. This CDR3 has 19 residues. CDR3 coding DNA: TGTGCCAGCAGCTTAGTTCGATTTTGGACAGGGTCGAACACCGGGGAGCTGTTTTTT. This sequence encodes CASSLVRFWTGSNTGELFF.

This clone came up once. CDR3 sequence reads: CATSRDLTSGRKYF. In DNA form, the CDR3 reads TGTGCCACCAGCAGAGACTTGACTAGCGGGAGAAAGTATTTT. J is TRBJ2-3 and V is TRBV15; TRBD2 matches at 12 bases. The V and J ends lost 0 bases and 13 bases, in that order; junction bases with no gene match: 5. This CDR3 has 14 amino acids. Germline assignment: CDR1 LNHNV and CDR2 YYDKDF (reference sequence).

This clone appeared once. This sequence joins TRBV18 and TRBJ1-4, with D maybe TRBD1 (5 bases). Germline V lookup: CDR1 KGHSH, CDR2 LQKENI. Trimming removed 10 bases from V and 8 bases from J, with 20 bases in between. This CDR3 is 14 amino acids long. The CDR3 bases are TGTGCCACATCCGGTAGGCAGGGAGGAGAAAAACTGTTTTTT. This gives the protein CATSGRQGGEKLFF.

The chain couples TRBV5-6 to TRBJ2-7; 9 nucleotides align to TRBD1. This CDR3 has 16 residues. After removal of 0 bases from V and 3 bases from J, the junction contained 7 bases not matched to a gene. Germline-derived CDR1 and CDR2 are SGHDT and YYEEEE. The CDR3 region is CASSLAGTGLIYEQYF. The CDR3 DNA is TGTGCCAGCAGCTTGGCCGGGACAGGGTTAATCTACGAGCAGTACTTC.

The CDR3 DNA is TGTGCCAGCAGAGAGGGAGGGTTTGTTACTGAAGCTTTCTTT. It codes for CASREGGFVTEAFF. This sequence joins TRBV6-5 and TRBJ1-1; unclear D gene. V lost 6 bases, J lost 5 bases, and 16 bases lay in between. This CDR3 is built from 14 residues. Germline CDR1 is MNHEY and CDR2 is SVGAGI.

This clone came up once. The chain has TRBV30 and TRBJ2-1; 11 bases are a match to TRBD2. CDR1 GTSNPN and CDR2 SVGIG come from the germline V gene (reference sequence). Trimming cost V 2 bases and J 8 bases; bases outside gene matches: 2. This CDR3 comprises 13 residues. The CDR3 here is CAWSLLAGDEQFF. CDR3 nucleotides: TGTGCCTGGAGTTTACTAGCGGGAGATGAGCAGTTCTTC.